This TCR beta chain was documented in a study of long-term antiretroviral therapy in people with HIV. The V end lost 4 bases, the J end lost 2 bases, and 12 bases lay between the germline ends. Germline V gene lookup returns CDR1 SGHRS and CDR2 YFSETQ. The length of the CDR3 is 14 residues. Samples were assayed with immunoSEQ v3.0 at survey level. Using immunoSEQ multiplex PCR, the repertoire was profiled, and TCRdb retains in-frame clones only, with some absent. The sample gives about 14,000 clones, 70% to 85% of which show up once; about 19% is in the top ten. V is TRBV5-1 and J is TRBJ2-5, with D unresolved. This TCR derives from a man aged 35-49 years with HIV. Sequenced material: unsorted PBMCs, taken 1.3 years before starting antiretroviral therapy. The CDR3 protein is CASSRPNQQETQYF. The DNA for the CDR3 is TGCGCCAGCAGCCGACCAAACCAACAAGAGACCCAGTACTTC.